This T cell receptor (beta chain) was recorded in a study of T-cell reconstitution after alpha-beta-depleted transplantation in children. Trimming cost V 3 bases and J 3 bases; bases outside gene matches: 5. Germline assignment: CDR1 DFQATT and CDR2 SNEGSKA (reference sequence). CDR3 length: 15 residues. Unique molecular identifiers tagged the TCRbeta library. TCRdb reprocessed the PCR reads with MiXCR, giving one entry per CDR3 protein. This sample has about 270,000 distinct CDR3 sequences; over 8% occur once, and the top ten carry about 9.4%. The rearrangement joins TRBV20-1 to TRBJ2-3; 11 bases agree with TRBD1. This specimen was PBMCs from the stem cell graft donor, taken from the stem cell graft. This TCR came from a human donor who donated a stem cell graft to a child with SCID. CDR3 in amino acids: CSASWDRGSTDTQYF. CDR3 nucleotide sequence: TGCAGTGCTAGCTGGGACAGGGGGAGTACAGATACGCAGTATTTT.